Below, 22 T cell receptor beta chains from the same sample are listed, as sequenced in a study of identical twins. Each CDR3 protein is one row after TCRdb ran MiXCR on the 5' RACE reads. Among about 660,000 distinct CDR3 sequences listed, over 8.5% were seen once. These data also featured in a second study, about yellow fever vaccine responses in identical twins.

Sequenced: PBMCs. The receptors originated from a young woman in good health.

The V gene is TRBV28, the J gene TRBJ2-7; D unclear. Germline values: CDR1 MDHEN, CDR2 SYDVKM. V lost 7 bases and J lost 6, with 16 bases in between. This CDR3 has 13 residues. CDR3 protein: CASTPSGFGEQYF. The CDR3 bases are TGTGCCAGCACACCCAGTGGGTTTGGCGAGCAGTACTTC.

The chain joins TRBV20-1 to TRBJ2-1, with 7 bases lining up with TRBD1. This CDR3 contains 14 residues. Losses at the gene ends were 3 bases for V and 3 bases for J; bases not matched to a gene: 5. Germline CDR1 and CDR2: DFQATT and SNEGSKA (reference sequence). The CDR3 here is CSASNRGDYNEQFF. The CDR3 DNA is TGCAGTGCTAGTAACAGGGGCGACTACAATGAGCAGTTCTTC.

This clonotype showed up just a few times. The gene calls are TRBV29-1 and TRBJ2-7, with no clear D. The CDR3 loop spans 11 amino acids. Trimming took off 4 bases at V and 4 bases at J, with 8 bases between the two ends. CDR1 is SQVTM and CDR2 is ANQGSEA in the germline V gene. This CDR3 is CSVGSGYEQYF. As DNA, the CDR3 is TGCAGCGTTGGTTCGGGTTACGAGCAGTACTTC.

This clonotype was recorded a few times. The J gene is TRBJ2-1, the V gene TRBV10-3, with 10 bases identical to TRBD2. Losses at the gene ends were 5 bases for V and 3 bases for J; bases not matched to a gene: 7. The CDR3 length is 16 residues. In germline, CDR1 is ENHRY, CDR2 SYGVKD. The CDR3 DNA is TGTGCCATCAGTACTCGAGCGGGAGGGGGCTACAATGAGCAGTTCTTC. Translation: CAISTRAGGGYNEQFF.

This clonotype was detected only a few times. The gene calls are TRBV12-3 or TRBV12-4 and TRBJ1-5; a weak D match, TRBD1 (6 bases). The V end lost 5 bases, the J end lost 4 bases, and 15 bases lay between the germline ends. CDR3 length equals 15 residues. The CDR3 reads CASSLPPGVNQPQHF. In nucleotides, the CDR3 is TGTGCCAGCAGTCTCCCCCCAGGGGTAAATCAGCCCCAGCATTTT.

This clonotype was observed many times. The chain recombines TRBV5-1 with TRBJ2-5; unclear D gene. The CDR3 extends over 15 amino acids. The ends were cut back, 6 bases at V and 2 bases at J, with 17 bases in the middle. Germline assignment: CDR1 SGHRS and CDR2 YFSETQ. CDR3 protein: CASTRSAARQETQYF. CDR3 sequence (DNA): TGCGCCAGCACTAGGTCGGCGGCTAGACAAGAGACCCAGTACTTC.

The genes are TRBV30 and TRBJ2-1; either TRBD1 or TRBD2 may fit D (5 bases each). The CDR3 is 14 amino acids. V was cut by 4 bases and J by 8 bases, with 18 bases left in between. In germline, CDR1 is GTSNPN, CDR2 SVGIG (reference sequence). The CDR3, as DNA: TGTGCCTGGACCTCGGGGCAGGCTTTCGATGAGCAGTTCTTC. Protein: CAWTSGQAFDEQFF.

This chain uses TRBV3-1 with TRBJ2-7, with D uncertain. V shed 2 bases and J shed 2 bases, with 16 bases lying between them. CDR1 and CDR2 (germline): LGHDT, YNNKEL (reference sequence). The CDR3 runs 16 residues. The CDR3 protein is CASSQKYGRRTYEQYF. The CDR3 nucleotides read TGTGCCAGCAGCCAAAAGTACGGGCGTCGAACCTACGAGCAGTACTTC.

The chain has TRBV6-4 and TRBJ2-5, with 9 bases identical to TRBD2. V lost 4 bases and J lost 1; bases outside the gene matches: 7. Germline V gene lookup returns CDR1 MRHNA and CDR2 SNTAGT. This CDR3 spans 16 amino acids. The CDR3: CASSAEATSGQETQYF. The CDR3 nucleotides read TGTGCCAGCAGTGCCGAAGCGACTAGCGGCCAAGAGACCCAGTACTTC.

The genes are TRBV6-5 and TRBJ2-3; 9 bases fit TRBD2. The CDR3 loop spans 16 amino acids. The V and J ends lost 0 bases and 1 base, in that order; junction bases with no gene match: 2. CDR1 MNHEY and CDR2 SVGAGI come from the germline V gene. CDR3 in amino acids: CASSYSRLAGTDTQYF. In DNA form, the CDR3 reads TGTGCCAGCAGTTACTCGAGACTAGCGGGCACAGATACGCAGTATTTT.

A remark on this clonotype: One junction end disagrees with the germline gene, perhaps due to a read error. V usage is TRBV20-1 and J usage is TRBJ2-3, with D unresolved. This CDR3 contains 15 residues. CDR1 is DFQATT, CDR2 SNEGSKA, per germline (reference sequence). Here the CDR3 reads CCARDPRASTDTQYF. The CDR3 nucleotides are TGCTGTGCTAGAGATCCGCGCGCTAGCACAGATACGCAGTATTTT.

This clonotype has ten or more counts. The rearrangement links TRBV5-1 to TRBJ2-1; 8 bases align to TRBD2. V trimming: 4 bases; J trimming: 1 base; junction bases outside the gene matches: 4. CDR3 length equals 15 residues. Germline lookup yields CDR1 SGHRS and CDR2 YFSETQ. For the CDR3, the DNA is TGCGCCAGCAGCCAACGACTAGCGTCCTACAATGAGCAGTTCTTC. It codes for CASSQRLASYNEQFF.

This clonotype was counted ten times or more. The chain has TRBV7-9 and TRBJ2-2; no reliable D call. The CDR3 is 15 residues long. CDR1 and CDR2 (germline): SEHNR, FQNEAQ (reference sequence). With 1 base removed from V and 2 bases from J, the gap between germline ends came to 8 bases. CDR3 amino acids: CASSLGAGNTGELFF. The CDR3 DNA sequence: TGTGCCAGCAGCTTAGGGGCAGGCAACACCGGGGAGCTGTTTTTT.

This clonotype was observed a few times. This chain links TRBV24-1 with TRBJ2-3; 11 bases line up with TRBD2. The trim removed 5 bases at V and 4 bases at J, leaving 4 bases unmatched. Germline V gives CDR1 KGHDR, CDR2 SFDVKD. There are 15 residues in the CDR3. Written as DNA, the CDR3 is TGTGCCACCAGTGGAGGGGGACTAGCGGCAGATACGCAGTATTTT. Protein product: CATSGGGLAADTQYF.

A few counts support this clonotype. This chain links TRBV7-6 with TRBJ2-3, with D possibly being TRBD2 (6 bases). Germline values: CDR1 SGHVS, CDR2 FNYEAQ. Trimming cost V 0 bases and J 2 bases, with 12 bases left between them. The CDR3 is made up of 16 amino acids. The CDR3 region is CASSLATSTPTDTQYF. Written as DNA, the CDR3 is TGTGCCAGCAGCTTAGCGACTAGTACCCCCACAGATACGCAGTATTTT.

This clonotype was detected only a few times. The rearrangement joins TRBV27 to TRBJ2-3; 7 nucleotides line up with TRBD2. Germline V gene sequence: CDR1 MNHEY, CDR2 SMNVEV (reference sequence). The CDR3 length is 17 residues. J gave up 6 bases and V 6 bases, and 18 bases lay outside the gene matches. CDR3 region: CASSRNSPGLKFDTQYF. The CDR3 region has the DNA TGTGCCAGCAGCCGTAATTCCCCGGGACTAAAGTTTGATACGCAGTATTTT.

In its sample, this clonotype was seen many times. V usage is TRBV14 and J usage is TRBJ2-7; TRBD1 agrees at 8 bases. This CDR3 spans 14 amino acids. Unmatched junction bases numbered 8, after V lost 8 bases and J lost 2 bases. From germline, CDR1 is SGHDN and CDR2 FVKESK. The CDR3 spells CASGQQGAAYEQYF. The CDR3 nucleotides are TGTGCCAGCGGGCAGCAGGGGGCCGCCTACGAGCAGTACTTC.

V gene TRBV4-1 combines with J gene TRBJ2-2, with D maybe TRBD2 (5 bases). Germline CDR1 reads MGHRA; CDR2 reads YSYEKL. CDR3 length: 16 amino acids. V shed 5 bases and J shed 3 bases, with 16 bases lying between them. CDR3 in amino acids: CASSEGMRADTGELFF. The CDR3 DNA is TGCGCCAGCAGCGAAGGGATGCGGGCGGACACCGGGGAGCTGTTTTTT.

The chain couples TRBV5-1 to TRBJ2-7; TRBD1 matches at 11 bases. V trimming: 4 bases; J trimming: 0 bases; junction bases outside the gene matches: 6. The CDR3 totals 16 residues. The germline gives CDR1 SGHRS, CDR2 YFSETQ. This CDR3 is CASSPGQGAISYEQYF. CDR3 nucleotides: TGCGCCAGCAGCCCCGGACAGGGGGCTATCTCCTACGAGCAGTACTTC.

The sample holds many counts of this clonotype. Written as DNA, the CDR3 is TGTGCCAGCAGCTTAACCTTAAAGTCCTACGAGCAGTACTTC. It is translated as CASSLTLKSYEQYF. This chain uses TRBV7-2 with TRBJ2-7; D not certain. There are 14 residues in the CDR3. V lost 2 bases, J lost 1 base, and 9 bases lay in between. Germline V gene lookup returns CDR1 SGHTA and CDR2 FQGNSA.

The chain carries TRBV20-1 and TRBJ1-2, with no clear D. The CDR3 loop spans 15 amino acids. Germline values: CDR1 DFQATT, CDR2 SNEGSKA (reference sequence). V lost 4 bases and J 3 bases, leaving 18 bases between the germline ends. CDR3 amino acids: CSAMKSSGLDYGYTF. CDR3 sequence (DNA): TGCAGTGCTATGAAGTCCTCTGGGTTGGACTATGGCTACACCTTC.

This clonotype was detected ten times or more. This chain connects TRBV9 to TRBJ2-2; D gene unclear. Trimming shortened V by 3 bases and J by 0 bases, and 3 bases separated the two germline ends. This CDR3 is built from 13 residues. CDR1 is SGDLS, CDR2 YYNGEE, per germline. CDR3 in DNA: TGTGCCAGCAGCGAATCGAACACCGGGGAGCTGTTTTTT. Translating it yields CASSESNTGELFF.